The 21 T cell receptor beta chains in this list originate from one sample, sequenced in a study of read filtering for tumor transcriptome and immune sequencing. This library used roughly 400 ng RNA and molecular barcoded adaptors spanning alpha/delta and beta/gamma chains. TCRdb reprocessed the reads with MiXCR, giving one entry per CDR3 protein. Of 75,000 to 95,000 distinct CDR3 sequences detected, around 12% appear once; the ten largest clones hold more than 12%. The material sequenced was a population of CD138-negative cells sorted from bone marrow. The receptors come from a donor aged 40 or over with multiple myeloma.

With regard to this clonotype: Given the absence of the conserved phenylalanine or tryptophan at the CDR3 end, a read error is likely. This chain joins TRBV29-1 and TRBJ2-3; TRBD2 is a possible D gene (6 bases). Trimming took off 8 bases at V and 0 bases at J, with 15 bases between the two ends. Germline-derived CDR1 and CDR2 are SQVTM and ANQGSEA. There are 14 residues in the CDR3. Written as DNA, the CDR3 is TGCAGCACCCTCCCGGGGACTAGCACAGATACGCAGTATTCT. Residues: CSTLPGTSTDTQYS.

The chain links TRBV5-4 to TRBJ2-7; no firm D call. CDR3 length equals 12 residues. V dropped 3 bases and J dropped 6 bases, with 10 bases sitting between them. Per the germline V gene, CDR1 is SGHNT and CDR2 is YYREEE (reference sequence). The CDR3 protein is CASSSTAFEQYF. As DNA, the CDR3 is TGTGCCAGCAGCTCCACCGCCTTCGAGCAGTACTTC.

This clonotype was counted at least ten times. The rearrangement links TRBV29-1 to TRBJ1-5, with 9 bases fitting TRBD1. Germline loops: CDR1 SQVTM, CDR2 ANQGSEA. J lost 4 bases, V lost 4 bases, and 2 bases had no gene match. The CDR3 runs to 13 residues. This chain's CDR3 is CSVAGTGNQPQHF. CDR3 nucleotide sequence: TGCAGCGTTGCCGGGACAGGGAATCAGCCCCAGCATTTT.

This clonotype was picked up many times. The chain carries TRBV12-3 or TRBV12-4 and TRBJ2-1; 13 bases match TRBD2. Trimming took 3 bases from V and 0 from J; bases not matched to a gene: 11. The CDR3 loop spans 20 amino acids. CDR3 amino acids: CASSLAFGTSGTSSYNEQFF. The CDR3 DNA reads TGTGCCAGCAGTTTGGCTTTTGGGACTAGCGGGACGAGCTCCTACAATGAGCAGTTCTTC.

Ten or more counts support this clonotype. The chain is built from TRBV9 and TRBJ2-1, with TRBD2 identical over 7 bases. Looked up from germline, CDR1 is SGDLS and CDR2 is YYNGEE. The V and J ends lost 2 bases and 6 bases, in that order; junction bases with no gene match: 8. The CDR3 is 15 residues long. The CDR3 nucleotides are TGTGCCAGCAGCGTGGGGGGGAAGGTACCCAATGAGCAGTTCTTC. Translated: CASSVGGKVPNEQFF.

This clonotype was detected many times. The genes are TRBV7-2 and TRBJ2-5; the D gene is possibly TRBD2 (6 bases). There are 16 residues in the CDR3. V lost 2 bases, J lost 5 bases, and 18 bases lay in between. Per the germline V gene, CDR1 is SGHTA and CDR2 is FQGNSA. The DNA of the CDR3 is TGTGCCAGCAGCTTACAAGGCGACGGCCGGGGGGAGACCCAGTACTTC. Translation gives CASSLQGDGRGETQYF. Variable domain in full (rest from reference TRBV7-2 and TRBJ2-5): GAGVSQSPSNKVTEKGKDVELRCDPISGHTALYWYRQSLGQGLEFLIYFQGNSAPDKSGLPSDRFSAERTGGSVSTLTIQRTQQEDSAVYLCASSLQGDGRGETQYFGPGTRLLVL.

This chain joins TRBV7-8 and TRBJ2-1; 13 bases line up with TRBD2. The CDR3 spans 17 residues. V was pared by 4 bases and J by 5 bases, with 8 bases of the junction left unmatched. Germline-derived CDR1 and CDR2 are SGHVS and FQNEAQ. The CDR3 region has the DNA TGTGCCAGCAGCTCCCACCCCGGACTAGCGGGGGACAATGAGCAGTTCTTC. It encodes CASSSHPGLAGDNEQFF.

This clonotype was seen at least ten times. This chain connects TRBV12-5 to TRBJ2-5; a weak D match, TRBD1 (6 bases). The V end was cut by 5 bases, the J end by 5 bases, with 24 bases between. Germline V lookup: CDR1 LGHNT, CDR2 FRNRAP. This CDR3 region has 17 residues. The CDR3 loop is CASGLYTGTVAGETQYF. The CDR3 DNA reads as TGTGCTAGTGGTCTTTACACAGGGACCGTAGCTGGGGAGACCCAGTACTTC.

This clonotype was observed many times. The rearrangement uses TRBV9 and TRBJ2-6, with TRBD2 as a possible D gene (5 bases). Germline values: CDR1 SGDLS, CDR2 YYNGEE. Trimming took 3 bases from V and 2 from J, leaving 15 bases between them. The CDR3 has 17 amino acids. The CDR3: CASSEDLGSPGANVLTF. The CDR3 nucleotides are TGTGCCAGCAGCGAAGACCTAGGGAGCCCTGGGGCCAACGTCCTGACTTTC. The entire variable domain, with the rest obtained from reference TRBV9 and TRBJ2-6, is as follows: DSGVTQTPKHLITATGQRVTLRCSPRSGDLSVYWYQQSLDQGLQFLIQYYNGEERAKGNILERFSAQQFPDLHSELNLSSLELGDSALYFCASSEDLGSPGANVLTFGAGSRLTVL.

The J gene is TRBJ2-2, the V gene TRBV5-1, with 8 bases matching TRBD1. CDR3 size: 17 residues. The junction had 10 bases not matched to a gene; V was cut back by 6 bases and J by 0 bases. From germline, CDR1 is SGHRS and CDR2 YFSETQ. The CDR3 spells CASTRSLDRANTGELFF. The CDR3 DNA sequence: TGCGCCAGCACGCGGAGTTTGGACAGGGCGAACACCGGGGAGCTGTTTTTT.

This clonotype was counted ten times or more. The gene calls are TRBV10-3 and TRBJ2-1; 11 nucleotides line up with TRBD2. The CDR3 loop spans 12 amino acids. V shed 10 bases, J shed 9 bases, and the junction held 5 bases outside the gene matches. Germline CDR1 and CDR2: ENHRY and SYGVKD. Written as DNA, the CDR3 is TGTGCCAGCACTAGCGGGAGTGTTGAGCAGTTCTTC. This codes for CASTSGSVEQFF.

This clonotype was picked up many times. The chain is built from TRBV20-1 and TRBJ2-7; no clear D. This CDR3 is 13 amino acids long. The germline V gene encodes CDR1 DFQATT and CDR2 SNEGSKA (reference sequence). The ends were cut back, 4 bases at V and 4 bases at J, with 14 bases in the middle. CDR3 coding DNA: TGCAGTGCTATCCTCCCTACTGGGTACGAGCAGTACTTC. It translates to CSAILPTGYEQYF.

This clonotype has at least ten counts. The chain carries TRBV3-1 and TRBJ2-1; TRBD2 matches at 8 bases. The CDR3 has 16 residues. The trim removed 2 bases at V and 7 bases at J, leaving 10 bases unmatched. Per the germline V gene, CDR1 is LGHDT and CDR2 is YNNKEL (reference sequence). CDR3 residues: CASSQYQRERDNEQFF. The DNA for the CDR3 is TGTGCCAGCAGCCAATACCAGCGGGAGAGAGATAATGAGCAGTTCTTC.

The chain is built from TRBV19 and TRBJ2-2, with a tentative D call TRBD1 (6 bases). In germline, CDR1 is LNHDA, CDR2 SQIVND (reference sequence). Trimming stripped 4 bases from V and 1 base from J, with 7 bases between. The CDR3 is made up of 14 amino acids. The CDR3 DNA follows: TGTGCCAGTAGTAAGGGACAGAACACCGGGGAGCTGTTTTTT. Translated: CASSKGQNTGELFF.

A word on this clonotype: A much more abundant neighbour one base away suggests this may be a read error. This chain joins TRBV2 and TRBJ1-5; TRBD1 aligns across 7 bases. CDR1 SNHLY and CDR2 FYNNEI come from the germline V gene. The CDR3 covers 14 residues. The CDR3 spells CASSVITGVQSQHF. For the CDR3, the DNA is TGTGCCAGCAGTGTAATAACAGGGGTTCAGTCCCAGCATTTT.

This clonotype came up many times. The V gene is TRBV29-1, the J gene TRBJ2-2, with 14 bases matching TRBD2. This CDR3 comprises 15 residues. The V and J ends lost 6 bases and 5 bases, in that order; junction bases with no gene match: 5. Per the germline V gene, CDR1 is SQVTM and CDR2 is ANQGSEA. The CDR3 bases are TGCAGCGTCGTCGGACTAGCGGGAGGAACCGGGGAGCTGTTTTTT. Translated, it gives CSVVGLAGGTGELFF.

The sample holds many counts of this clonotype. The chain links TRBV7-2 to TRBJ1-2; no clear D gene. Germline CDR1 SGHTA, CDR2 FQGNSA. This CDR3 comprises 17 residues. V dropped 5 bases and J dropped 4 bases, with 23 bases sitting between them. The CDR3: CASSPWMWQELLYGYTF. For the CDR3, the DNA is TGTGCCAGCAGCCCCTGGATGTGGCAGGAACTCCTCTATGGCTACACCTTC.

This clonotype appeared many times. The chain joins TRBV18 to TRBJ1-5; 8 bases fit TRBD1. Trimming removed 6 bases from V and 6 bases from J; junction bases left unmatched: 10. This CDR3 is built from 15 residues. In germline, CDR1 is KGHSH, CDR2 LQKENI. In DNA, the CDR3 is TGTGCCAGCTCCCCCGGGACAGGCGGGTTTCAGCCCCAGCATTTT. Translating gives CASSPGTGGFQPQHF.

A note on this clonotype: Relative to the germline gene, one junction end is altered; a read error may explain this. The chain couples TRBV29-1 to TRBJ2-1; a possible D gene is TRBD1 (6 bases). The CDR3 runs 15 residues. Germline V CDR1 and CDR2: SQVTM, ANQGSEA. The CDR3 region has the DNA TGCAGCGCCCGTTCCAGGGGCGACCTCATGGATGAGCAGTCCTTC. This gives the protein CSARSRGDLMDEQSF.

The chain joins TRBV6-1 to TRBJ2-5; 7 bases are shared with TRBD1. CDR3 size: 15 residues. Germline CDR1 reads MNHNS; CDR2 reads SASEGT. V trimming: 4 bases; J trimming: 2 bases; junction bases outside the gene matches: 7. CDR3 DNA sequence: TGTGCCAGCAGTGTGACCGGGACAGTACAAGAGACCCAGTACTTC. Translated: CASSVTGTVQETQYF.

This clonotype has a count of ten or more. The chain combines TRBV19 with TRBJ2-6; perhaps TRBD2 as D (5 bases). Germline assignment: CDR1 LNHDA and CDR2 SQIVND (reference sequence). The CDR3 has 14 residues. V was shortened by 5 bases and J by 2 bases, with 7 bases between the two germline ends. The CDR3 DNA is TGTGCCAGTAGTTCCGGGGCTGGGGCCAACGTCCTGACTTTC. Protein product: CASSSGAGANVLTF.